The 30 T cell receptor beta chains listed next were all sequenced from one sample in a study of blood T cells in healthy people across ages. Through a sample-barcoded 5' primer and a J-beta primer mix, a second PCR was run for roughly 7 to 12 cycles. TCRdb re-derived calls from the 5' RACE reads in MiXCR, one entry per CDR3 protein. This table holds just over 1 million distinct CDR3 sequences, 40% to 45% found once. Sequencing was performed on blood. The source is a woman aged 60-70 years in good health.

This clonotype was recorded a few times. The J gene is TRBJ1-2, the V gene TRBV20-1; 12 bases are shared with TRBD1. The germline CDR1 and CDR2 sequences are DFQATT and SNEGSKA (reference sequence). The CDR3 spans 17 residues. V lost 3 bases, J lost 6 bases, and 14 bases stayed unmatched. CDR3 DNA sequence: TGCAGTGCTAGTTGGGACTACGGGACAGGGGGCAGGGATGGCTACACCTTC. Protein: CSASWDYGTGGRDGYTF.

In its sample, this clonotype was seen many times. The chain joins TRBV29-1 to TRBJ2-7; D is unclear. Germline-derived CDR1 and CDR2 are SQVTM and ANQGSEA. Trimming took off 4 bases at V and 0 bases at J, with 10 bases between the two ends. This CDR3 is 13 amino acids long. The CDR3 nucleotides are TGCAGCGTTGTCTCGGGCAGCTCCTACGAGCAGTACTTC. It is translated as CSVVSGSSYEQYF.

The V and J genes are TRBV4-1 and TRBJ1-2, with TRBD1 identical over 9 bases. The CDR3 length is 15 residues. The ends lost 3 bases at V and 5 bases at J; junction bases unmatched: 7. Germline values: CDR1 MGHRA, CDR2 YSYEKL. In nucleotides, the CDR3 is TGCGCCAGCAGCCACCCGGGACAGGGTGTATATGGCTACACCTTC. Translating it yields CASSHPGQGVYGYTF.

This clonotype showed up just a few times. V and J are TRBV11-2 and TRBJ2-5; possibly TRBD2 for D (5 bases). Germline V gene lookup returns CDR1 SGHAT and CDR2 FQNNGV. V lost 3 bases to trimming and J lost 2 bases, with 10 bases between them. The CDR3 has 14 amino acids. Here the CDR3 reads CASSFKRIQETQYF. The CDR3 region has the DNA TGTGCCAGCAGCTTTAAGCGGATTCAAGAGACCCAGTACTTC.

This chain uses TRBV20-1 with TRBJ1-6, with D perhaps matching TRBD1 (5 bases). Trimming removed 6 bases at V and 5 bases at J, with 14 bases between. The CDR3 consists of 14 residues. CDR1 DFQATT and CDR2 SNEGSKA come from the germline V gene (reference sequence). CDR3 residues: CSAEDISDNSPLHF. CDR3 DNA: TGCAGTGCAGAGGACATAAGTGATAATTCACCCCTCCACTTT.

V usage is TRBV27 and J usage is TRBJ2-3; 7 bases fit TRBD2. There are 16 residues in the CDR3. The germline V gene has CDR1 MNHEY and CDR2 SMNVEV (reference sequence). After removal of 0 bases from V and 2 bases from J, the junction contained 5 bases not matched to a gene. CDR3 sequence (DNA): TGTGCCAGCAGTTTATCGGGGGGGGAAGTCACAGATACGCAGTATTTT. Its translation is CASSLSGGEVTDTQYF.

In this sample, this clonotype turned up many times. This sequence joins TRBV12-3 or TRBV12-4 and TRBJ2-7; D is undetermined. The V end was cut by 0 bases, the J end by 2 bases, with 5 bases between. The CDR3 runs to 13 residues. CDR3 in amino acids: CASSLAITYEQYF. The CDR3, as DNA: TGTGCCAGCAGTTTAGCAATTACCTACGAGCAGTACTTC.

This chain uses TRBV10-3 with TRBJ2-7; perhaps TRBD1 as D (5 bases). Per germline, CDR1 ENHRY and CDR2 SYGVKD. The CDR3 covers 14 residues. Trimming pared 3 bases from V and 1 base from J, leaving 10 bases between. The CDR3 sequence is CAISDRVFSYEQYF. The CDR3 DNA sequence: TGTGCCATCAGTGACAGGGTTTTTTCCTACGAGCAGTACTTC.

This clonotype was seen at least ten times. The V and J genes are TRBV11-3 and TRBJ2-3; D is ambiguous. From germline, CDR1 is SGHNT and CDR2 YENEEA. V was pared by 5 bases and J by 2 bases, with 14 bases between. The CDR3 is 15 amino acids. The CDR3 bases are TGTGCCAGCAGCCCTAGACAAGGACCCACAGATACGCAGTATTTT. Its protein product is CASSPRQGPTDTQYF.

The J gene is TRBJ2-1, the V gene TRBV6-2 or TRBV6-3; 8 bases fit TRBD2. Near its end, the DNA agrees better with TRBJ2-7, so the J call may be wrong. The germline CDR1 and CDR2 sequences are MNHEY and SVGEGT. The CDR3 is 14 residues long. The CDR3 DNA reads as TGTGCCACCTCGGGGGGGCTTACATACAATGAGCAGTACTTC. Residues: CATSGGLTYNEQYF.

This chain links TRBV7-3 with TRBJ2-3; possible D gene TRBD2, 6 bases. The germline V and J ends were trimmed by 1 base and 1 base, with 12 bases remaining between them. Germline V gene sequence: CDR1 SGHTA, CDR2 FQGTGA. This CDR3 contains 16 residues. The CDR3, as DNA: TGTGCCAGCAGCTTAATGGCTGGAGGGGGCACAGATACGCAGTATTTT. As protein: CASSLMAGGGTDTQYF.

This clonotype was counted a few times. The chain uses TRBV29-1 and TRBJ2-5; 8 nucleotides align to TRBD1. V dropped 7 bases and J dropped 5; count of bases not matched to a gene: 6. CDR3 length: 12 residues. Germline CDR1 is SQVTM and CDR2 is ANQGSEA. The CDR3 loop is CSATRGRETQYF. The CDR3 nucleotides read TGCAGCGCAACCAGGGGGCGGGAGACCCAGTACTTC.

Comments on this clonotype: A junction end diverges from the germline sequence, so it may reflect a read error. J is TRBJ2-1 and V is TRBV3-1; D is undetermined. This CDR3 has 17 amino acids. CDR1 is LGHDT, CDR2 YNNKEL, per germline (reference sequence). This chain's CDR3 is CASSPLGLISSYNKQFF. CDR3 bases: TGTGCCAGCAGCCCCCTCGGCCTAATTAGCTCCTACAATAAGCAGTTCTTC.

The chain has TRBV20-1 and TRBJ2-1; D is perhaps TRBD1 (6 bases). The DNA end is a closer match to TRBJ2-7, so the J assignment may be wrong. Per germline, CDR1 DFQATT and CDR2 SNEGSKA (reference sequence). CDR3 length equals 15 residues. DNA for the CDR3: TGCAGTGCCATTAAATTACAGGGCACCTACAATGAGCAGTACTTC. It is translated as CSAIKLQGTYNEQYF.

This chain's CDR3 is CATSTYSGPPAYNEQFF. The CDR3 DNA follows: TGTGCCACCAGCACCTATAGCGGGCCCCCCGCCTACAATGAGCAGTTCTTC. The chain employs TRBV15 and TRBJ2-1, with 7 bases matching TRBD2. J lost 2 bases, V lost 4 bases, and 11 bases had no gene match. This CDR3 is 17 amino acids long. CDR1 and CDR2 (germline): LNHNV, YYDKDF (reference sequence). The entire variable domain, with the rest obtained from reference TRBV15 and TRBJ2-1, is as follows: DAMVIQNPRYQVTQFGKPVTLSCSQTLNHNVMYWYQQKSSQAPKLLFHYYDKDFNNEADTPDNFQSRRPNTSFCFLDIRSPGLGDTAMYLCATSTYSGPPAYNEQFFGPGTRLTVL.

The sample holds a few counts of this clonotype. The chain recombines TRBV20-1 with TRBJ2-5; 9 bases fit TRBD2. CDR1 is DFQATT, CDR2 SNEGSKA, per germline (reference sequence). V trimming: 4 bases; J trimming: 2 bases; junction bases outside the gene matches: 14. This CDR3 comprises 17 residues. CDR3 protein: CSAKVGLAGRRQETQYF. The CDR3 nucleotides read TGCAGTGCTAAAGTTGGGCTAGCGGGACGGCGGCAAGAGACCCAGTACTTC.

V usage is TRBV27 and J usage is TRBJ2-3; D remains ambiguous. The CDR3 has 14 amino acids. CDR1 is MNHEY and CDR2 is SMNVEV in the germline V gene (reference sequence). V lost 7 bases and J lost 1, with 12 bases in between. This chain's CDR3 is CASNNPGGTDTQYF. CDR3 nucleotide sequence: TGTGCCAGCAACAACCCTGGGGGCACAGATACGCAGTATTTT.

The chain links TRBV28 to TRBJ2-5, with 9 nucleotides matching TRBD1. The CDR3 sequence is 17 residues long. Germline CDR1 is MDHEN and CDR2 is SYDVKM. With V trimmed by 5 bases and J by 11 bases, 21 bases remained unmatched. This CDR3 is CASSHLMGGTGTDEQYF. CDR3 nucleotide sequence: TGTGCCAGCAGTCACTTAATGGGGGGGACAGGGACCGATGAGCAGTACTTC.

The V and J genes are TRBV10-3 and TRBJ2-6, with a weak D call TRBD2 (6 bases). The CDR3 is made up of 15 amino acids. V lost 7 bases to trimming and J lost 2 bases, with 12 bases between them. Germline CDR1 and CDR2: ENHRY and SYGVKD. Here the CDR3 DNA reads TGTGCCATCAACACGGGGGATACTGGGGCCAACGTCCTGACTTTC. Protein: CAINTGDTGANVLTF.

The sample holds a few counts of this clonotype. The V call is TRBV7-6, the J call TRBJ2-4, with 10 bases identical to TRBD2. The DNA matches TRBJ2-7 better at its end, which makes the J call doubtful. This CDR3 is 16 amino acids long. Germline V lookup: CDR1 SGHVS, CDR2 FNYEAQ. This chain's CDR3 is CASSLSASGRALEQYF. The DNA for the CDR3 is TGTGCCAGCAGCTTATCCGCTAGCGGGAGAGCTCTCGAGCAGTACTTC.

J is TRBJ2-1 and V is TRBV5-1, with D possibly matching TRBD1 (6 bases). CDR1 is SGHRS, CDR2 YFSETQ, per germline. Deletions cut 4 bases from V and 3 bases from J, with 11 bases between. The CDR3 sequence is 14 residues long. In nucleotides, the CDR3 is TGCGCCAGCAGCCCAGGGGACGTCTACAATGAGCAGTTCTTC. Encoded protein: CASSPGDVYNEQFF.

This chain links TRBV5-1 with TRBJ2-3, with 8 nucleotides matching TRBD1. V shed 3 bases, J shed 1 base, and the junction held 7 bases outside the gene matches. The CDR3 has 16 residues. Germline loops: CDR1 SGHRS, CDR2 YFSETQ. The CDR3 spells CASSSVDRVGTDTQYF. DNA of the CDR3: TGCGCCAGCAGCTCAGTGGACAGGGTGGGCACAGATACGCAGTATTTT.

This clonotype came up a few times. This chain links TRBV10-3 with TRBJ2-3; D may be TRBD2 (6 bases). The CDR3 is 15 residues long. Trimming pared 4 bases from V and 1 base from J, leaving 12 bases between. Germline CDR1 and CDR2: ENHRY and SYGVKD. Here the CDR3 reads CAISGGSGRTDTQYF. Here the CDR3 DNA reads TGTGCCATCAGTGGAGGTAGCGGACGCACAGATACGCAGTATTTT.

Comments on this clonotype: An end of the junction differs from the germline gene, which may be a read error. The chain is built from TRBV20-1 and TRBJ2-3; D not resolved. The CDR3 totals 10 residues. Looked up from germline, CDR1 is DFQATT and CDR2 is SNEGSKA (reference sequence). For the CDR3, the DNA is TGCGGTGCTACAACAGATACGCAGTATTTT. Protein: CGATTDTQYF.

This clonotype was seen more than once but under ten times. The V and J genes are TRBV10-2 and TRBJ2-5, with D perhaps TRBD1 or TRBD2 (5 bases each). Looked up from germline, CDR1 is WSHSY and CDR2 is SAAADI. This CDR3 region has 12 residues. Trimming pared 6 bases from V and 11 bases from J, leaving 16 bases between. The CDR3 bases are TGCGCCAGCAGCGGGGCTGGGGATGAGCAGTACTTC. Translating it yields CASSGAGDEQYF.

The DNA of the CDR3 is TGCAGTGCTAGAGATAGCGTGGCGGGGAGCACAGATACGCAGTATTTT. Translated, it gives CSARDSVAGSTDTQYF. The chain combines TRBV20-1 with TRBJ2-3; possibly TRBD2 for D (6 bases). The CDR3 is 16 residues long. Trimming removed 0 bases from V and 0 bases from J, with 13 bases in between. The germline V gene has CDR1 DFQATT and CDR2 SNEGSKA (reference sequence).

The chain combines TRBV11-2 with TRBJ2-2, with a weak D call TRBD2 (6 bases). This CDR3 spans 16 amino acids. V was clipped by 0 bases and J by 7 bases, with 15 bases between them. Looked up from germline, CDR1 is SGHAT and CDR2 is FQNNGV. The CDR3 bases are TGTGCCAGCAGCTTAGATTCAGGGCAGGGAGGCGGGGAGCTGTTTTTT. It codes for CASSLDSGQGGGELFF.

This CDR3 reads CASSRTRTGSYEQYF. The CDR3, as DNA: TGTGCCAGCAGCCGCACCCGGACAGGGTCCTACGAGCAGTACTTC. The chain carries TRBV2 and TRBJ2-7, with TRBD1 matching over 8 bases. There are 15 residues in the CDR3. Looked up from germline, CDR1 is SNHLY and CDR2 is FYNNEI. V lost 6 bases and J lost 1; bases outside the gene matches: 8.

The chain is built from TRBV7-9 and TRBJ2-3; tentatively, D is TRBD1 or TRBD2 (5 bases each). Deletions cut 5 bases from V and 5 bases from J, with 20 bases between. This CDR3 is built from 16 residues. Looked up from germline, CDR1 is SEHNR and CDR2 is FQNEAQ (reference sequence). CDR3 amino acids: CASSTPRGLGVDTQYF. CDR3 DNA sequence: TGTGCCAGCAGCACCCCGAGGGGTCTTGGGGTAGATACGCAGTATTTT.

The chain employs TRBV27 and TRBJ2-7, with 8 positions matching TRBD1. CDR3 length: 18 amino acids. The trim removed 3 bases at V and 2 bases at J, leaving 15 bases unmatched. Germline CDR1 and CDR2: MNHEY and SMNVEV (reference sequence). The CDR3 reads CASSFRGRGVGVPYEQYF. CDR3 DNA: TGTGCCAGCAGTTTCAGGGGGCGTGGGGTGGGAGTTCCCTACGAGCAGTACTTC.